These 5 T cell receptor beta chains were sequenced from one sample in a study of blood T cell repertoires in COVID-19. Using immunoSEQ multiplex PCR, the repertoire was profiled, and TCRdb retains in-frame clones only, with some absent. The sample records about 250,000 clones, about 90% being singletons. The material sequenced was PBMCs or T cells enriched from blood (not recorded which). The receptors originated from a woman aged 40-49 years who had been exposed to COVID-19.

This rearrangement joins TRBV13 to TRBJ1-1; D perhaps matches TRBD1 (5 bases). The germline V and J ends were trimmed by 5 bases and 1 base, with 17 bases remaining between them. In germline, CDR1 is PRHDT, CDR2 FYEKMQ (reference sequence). The CDR3 is 16 amino acids. CDR3 sequence (DNA): TGTGCCAGCAGCAATACGGAGGGGACCGGGAACACTGAAGCTTTCTTT. Translating gives CASSNTEGTGNTEAFF.

This clone was detected a few times. The CDR3 sequence is CASSLGTAGNTIYF. Here the CDR3 DNA reads TGTGCCAGCAGCCTAGGGACAGCCGGAAACACCATATATTTT. V and J are TRBV5-8 and TRBJ1-3; 7 positions match TRBD1. The trim removed 4 bases at V and 4 bases at J, leaving 5 bases unmatched. Germline V gives CDR1 SGHTS, CDR2 YDEGEE. This CDR3 region has 14 residues.

This chain links TRBV6-2 or TRBV6-3 with TRBJ1-2, with a possible D match to TRBD1 (6 bases). The CDR3 sequence is 16 residues long. Germline V lookup: CDR1 MNHEY, CDR2 SVGEGT. The V end was cut by 4 bases, the J end by 2 bases, with 17 bases between. The DNA for the CDR3 is TGTGCCAGCAGTTCTTCCAAACAGGGAATGAACTATGGCTACACCTTC. Translated, it gives CASSSSKQGMNYGYTF.

CDR3 sequence reads: CASSQELREGLETQYF. As DNA, the CDR3 is TGCGCCAGCAGCCAAGAATTGCGGGAGGGCCTTGAGACCCAGTACTTC. The V gene is TRBV4-3, the J gene TRBJ2-5; 9 nucleotides agree with TRBD2. The CDR3 spans 16 residues. V shed 0 bases, J shed 5 bases, and the junction held 7 bases outside the gene matches. Per the germline V gene, CDR1 is LGHNA and CDR2 is YSLEER.

The rearrangement joins TRBV11-2 to TRBJ2-7, with 9 bases lining up with TRBD2. Per the germline V gene, CDR1 is SGHAT and CDR2 is FQNNGV. V trimming: 4 bases; J trimming: 7 bases; junction bases outside the gene matches: 8. This CDR3 is built from 14 residues. CDR3 DNA sequence: TGTGCCAGCAGCTCAAATAGCGGGAGTCGAGAGCAGTACGTC. This encodes CASSSNSGSREQYV.